Each of the 4 T cell receptor beta chains below was sequenced from the same sample in a study of T cells in narcolepsy. Generated by immunoSEQ multiplex PCR, the TCRdb table keeps only in-frame clones and is missing some. The sample yields 30,000 or so clones, 82% seen once. Sequencing used CD45RA- memory CD4+ T cells from PBMCs. Every receptor here comes from a human donor with narcolepsy.

J is TRBJ2-1 and V is TRBV28; D gene unclear. Per the germline V gene, CDR1 is MDHEN and CDR2 is SYDVKM. The germline V and J ends were trimmed by 7 bases and 4 bases, with 8 bases remaining between them. This CDR3 has 12 residues. CDR3 residues: CASTALYNEQFF. The CDR3 nucleotides read TGTGCCAGCACTGCTCTTTACAATGAGCAGTTCTTC.

This chain joins TRBV6-1 and TRBJ1-6; TRBD1 matches at 9 bases. Germline-derived CDR1 and CDR2 are MNHNS and SASEGT. The CDR3 has 15 amino acids. The junction had 6 bases not matched to a gene; V was cut back by 4 bases and J by 8 bases. CDR3 nucleotide sequence: TGTGCCAGCAGTGGGTCCGGGACAGGGCATTCACCCCTCCACTTT. Protein sequence: CASSGSGTGHSPLHF.

The gene calls are TRBV6-1 and TRBJ1-6, with D possibly being TRBD1 (5 bases). V gave up 3 bases and J gave up 7 bases, with 10 bases separating them. The CDR3 spans 14 residues. Germline CDR1 MNHNS, CDR2 SASEGT. The CDR3 sequence is CASSERGTNSPLHF. The CDR3, as DNA: TGTGCCAGCAGTGAGCGGGGGACCAATTCACCCCTCCACTTT.

The V gene is TRBV5-6, the J gene TRBJ1-5, with D hard to call. Germline lookup yields CDR1 SGHDT and CDR2 YYEEEE. V lost 0 bases to trimming and J lost 0 bases, with 4 bases between them. The CDR3 has 14 residues. The CDR3 nucleotides read TGTGCCAGCAGCTTGGATGCTAGCAATCAGCCCCAGCATTTT. As protein: CASSLDASNQPQHF.